This T cell receptor (beta chain) comes out of a study of radiotherapy plus CTLA-4 blockade in lung cancer (dated by TCRdb to between 2018 and 2020). Background on the whole study: Objective responses were observed in 15% to 20% of enrolled patients, and disease control was achieved in around 30%.

Trimming accounts for 6 bases at V and 4 bases at J, while the number of junction bases matched to no gene is 4. The cysteine opens and the phenylalanine closes a CDR3 of 14 amino acids. Only the CDR3 portion is preserved as DNA: 42 bases, with reading frame beginning at the first base. From the germline V gene, CDR1 is ENHRY and CDR2 is SYGVKD. This clone has a handful of counts. Its antigen has not been determined. One base away there is no much larger clone; base qualities are not given. Receptor amplification or capture employed the immunoSEQ multiplex PCR assay. TCRdb obtained this table from immuneACCESS and retained in-frame rearrangements with V and J assigned. These tables miss some clones; where compared with another copy, unresolved V genes account for less than half of the shortfall, and the remainder is unexplained. The sample table lists tens of thousands of clones, approximately 91% of them with a count of one. The ten largest clonotypes hold 7.8% of the sample.

Results the study describes overall, beyond this receptor: Early dynamic changes in blood T cell clones, together with increased serum interferon-beta after radiation, were reported as the strongest predictors of response. After treatment with radiotherapy and ipilimumab, TCR clones that originated in tumors expanded in peripheral blood.

The study tested focal radiation therapy combined with CTLA-4 blockade (ipilimumab) in patients with chemo-refractory metastatic non-small-cell lung cancer. In this chain, TRBV10-3 is recombined with TRBJ1-1; 11 junctional bases match TRBD1. The sample consisted of peripheral blood, taken from a patient treated with radiotherapy plus ipilimumab. The TCR originated in a human donor with non-small cell lung cancer whose response to radiotherapy plus ipilimumab could not be evaluated. The CDR3: CAIRDRGLPTEAFF. The DNA sequence is TGTGCCATCAGGGACAGGGGGCTGCCCACTGAAGCTTTCTTT.